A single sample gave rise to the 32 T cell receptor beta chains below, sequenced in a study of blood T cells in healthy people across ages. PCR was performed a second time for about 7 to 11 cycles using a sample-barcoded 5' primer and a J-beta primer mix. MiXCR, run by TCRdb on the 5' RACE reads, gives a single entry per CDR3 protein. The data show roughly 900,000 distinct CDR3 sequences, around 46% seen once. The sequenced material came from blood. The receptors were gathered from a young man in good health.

The CDR3 sequence is CSALPMDGINTEAFF. In nucleotides, the CDR3 is TGCAGTGCCCTCCCTATGGACGGAATTAACACTGAAGCTTTCTTT. The chain employs TRBV20-1 and TRBJ1-1; D uncertain. The germline V and J ends were trimmed by 6 bases and 2 bases, with 19 bases remaining between them. CDR3 length: 15 residues. Germline V CDR1 and CDR2: DFQATT, SNEGSKA (reference sequence).

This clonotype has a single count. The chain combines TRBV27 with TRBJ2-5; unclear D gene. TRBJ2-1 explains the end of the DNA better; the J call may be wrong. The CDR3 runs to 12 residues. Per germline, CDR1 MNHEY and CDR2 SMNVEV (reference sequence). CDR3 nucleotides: TGTGCCAGCAGTCCTAACCAAGAGACCCAGTTCTTC. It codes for CASSPNQETQFF.

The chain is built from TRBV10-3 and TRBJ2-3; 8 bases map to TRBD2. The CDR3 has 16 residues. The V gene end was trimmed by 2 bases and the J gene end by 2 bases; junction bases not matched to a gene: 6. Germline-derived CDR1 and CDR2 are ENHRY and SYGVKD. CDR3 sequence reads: CAISEPIAGFTDTQYF. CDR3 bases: TGTGCCATCAGTGAGCCCATAGCGGGATTCACAGATACGCAGTATTTT.

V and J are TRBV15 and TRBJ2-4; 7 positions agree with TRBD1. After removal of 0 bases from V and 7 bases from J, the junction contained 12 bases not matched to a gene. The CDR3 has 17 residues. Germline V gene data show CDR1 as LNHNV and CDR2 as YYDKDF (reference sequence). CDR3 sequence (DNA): TGTGCCACCAGCAGAGACCCGACAGGGACGACCAGGAACATTCAGTACTTC. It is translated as CATSRDPTGTTRNIQYF.

The CDR3 sequence is CASSQPYRTAGNEQFF. The CDR3 DNA follows: TGTGCCAGCAGCCAACCCTACCGGACTGCCGGTAATGAGCAGTTCTTC. This sequence joins TRBV7-2 and TRBJ2-1; possibly TRBD2 for D (5 bases). V lost 5 bases to trimming and J lost 7 bases, with 21 bases between them. The CDR3 length is 16 residues. Germline CDR1 is SGHTA and CDR2 is FQGNSA.

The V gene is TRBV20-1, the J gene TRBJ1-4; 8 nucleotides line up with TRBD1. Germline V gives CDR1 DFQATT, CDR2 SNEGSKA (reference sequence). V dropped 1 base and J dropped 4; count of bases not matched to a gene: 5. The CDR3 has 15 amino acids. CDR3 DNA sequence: TGCAGTGCTAGAGCGACAGGGGTCGATAATGAAAAACTGTTTTTT. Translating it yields CSARATGVDNEKLFF.

The CDR3 sequence: CASSLWVTDYEQYF. The CDR3 DNA is TGTGCCAGCAGCTTGTGGGTGACAGACTACGAGCAGTACTTC. The gene calls are TRBV5-6 and TRBJ2-7, with D perhaps TRBD1 (5 bases). The CDR3 contains 14 residues. Trimming left V 1 base short and J 3 bases short, with 11 bases between. Germline V gives CDR1 SGHDT, CDR2 YYEEEE.

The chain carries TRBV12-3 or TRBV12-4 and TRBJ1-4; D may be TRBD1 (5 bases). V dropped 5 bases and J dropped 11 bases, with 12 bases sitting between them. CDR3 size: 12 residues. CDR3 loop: CASSLGGGKLFF. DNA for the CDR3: TGTGCCAGCAGTCTGGGGGGGGGTAAACTGTTTTTT.

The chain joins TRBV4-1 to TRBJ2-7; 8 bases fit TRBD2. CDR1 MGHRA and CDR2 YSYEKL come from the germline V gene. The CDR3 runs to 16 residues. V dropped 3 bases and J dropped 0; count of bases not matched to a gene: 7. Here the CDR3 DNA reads TGCGCCAGCAGCCATCTTAGCGGGGTTTCCTCCTACGAGCAGTACTTC. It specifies CASSHLSGVSSYEQYF.

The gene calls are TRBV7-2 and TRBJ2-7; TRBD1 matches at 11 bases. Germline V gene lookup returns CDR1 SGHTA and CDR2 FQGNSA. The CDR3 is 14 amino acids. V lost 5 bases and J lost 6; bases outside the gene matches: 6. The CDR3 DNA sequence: TGTGCCAGCAGCACCGGACAGGGGGCGTGCGAGCAGTACTTC. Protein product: CASSTGQGACEQYF.

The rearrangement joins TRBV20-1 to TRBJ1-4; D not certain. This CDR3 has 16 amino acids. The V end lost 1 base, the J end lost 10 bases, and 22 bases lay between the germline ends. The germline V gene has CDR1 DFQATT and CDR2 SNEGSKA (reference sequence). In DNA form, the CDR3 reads TGCAGTGCTAGAGCCCAGGTGGGCGCGTCCCCAATAAAACTGTTTTTT. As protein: CSARAQVGASPIKLFF.

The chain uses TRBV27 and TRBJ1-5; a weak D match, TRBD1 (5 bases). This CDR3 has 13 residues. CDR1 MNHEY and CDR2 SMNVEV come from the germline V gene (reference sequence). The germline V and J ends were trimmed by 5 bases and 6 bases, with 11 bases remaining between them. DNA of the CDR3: TGTGCCAGCAGTACTACCACAGGTCAGCCCCAGCATTTT. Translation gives CASSTTTGQPQHF.

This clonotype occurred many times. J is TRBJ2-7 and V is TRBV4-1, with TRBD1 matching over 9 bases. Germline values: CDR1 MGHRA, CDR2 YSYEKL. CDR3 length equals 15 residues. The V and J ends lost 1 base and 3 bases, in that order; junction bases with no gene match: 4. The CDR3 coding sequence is TGCGCCAGCAGCCAAGCCGGGACAGGGTTCTACGAGCAGTACTTC. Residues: CASSQAGTGFYEQYF.

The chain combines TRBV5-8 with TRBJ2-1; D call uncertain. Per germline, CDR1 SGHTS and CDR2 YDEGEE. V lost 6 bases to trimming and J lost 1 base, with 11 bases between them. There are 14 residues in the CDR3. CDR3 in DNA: TGTGCCAGCATCGGCAGTCCTTCCTACAATGAGCAGTTCTTC. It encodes CASIGSPSYNEQFF.

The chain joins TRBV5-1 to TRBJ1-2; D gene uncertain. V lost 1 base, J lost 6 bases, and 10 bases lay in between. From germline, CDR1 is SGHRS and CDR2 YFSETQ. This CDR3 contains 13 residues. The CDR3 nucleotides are TGCGCCAGCAGCTTGTCGGTAACTGATGGCTACACCTTC. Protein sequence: CASSLSVTDGYTF.

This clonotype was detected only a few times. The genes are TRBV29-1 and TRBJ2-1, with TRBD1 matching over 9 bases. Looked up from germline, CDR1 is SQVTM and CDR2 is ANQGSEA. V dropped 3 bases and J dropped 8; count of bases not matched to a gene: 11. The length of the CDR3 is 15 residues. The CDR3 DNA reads TGCAGCGTTGAGTTGGGGAGGGACAGGGAAGATGAGCAGTTCTTC. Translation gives CSVELGRDREDEQFF.

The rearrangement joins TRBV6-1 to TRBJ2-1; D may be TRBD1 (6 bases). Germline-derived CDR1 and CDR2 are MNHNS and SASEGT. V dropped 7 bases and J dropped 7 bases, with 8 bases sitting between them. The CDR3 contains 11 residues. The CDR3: CASTGANEQFF. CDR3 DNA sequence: TGTGCCAGCACAGGGGCGAATGAGCAGTTCTTC.

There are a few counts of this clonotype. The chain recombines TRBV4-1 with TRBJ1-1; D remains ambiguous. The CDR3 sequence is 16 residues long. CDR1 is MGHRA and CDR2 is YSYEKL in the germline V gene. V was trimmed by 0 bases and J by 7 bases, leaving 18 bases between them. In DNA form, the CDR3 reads TGCGCCAGCAGCCAAGAGAGTCTGTCGTACAGTAGTGAAGCTTTCTTT. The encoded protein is CASSQESLSYSSEAFF.

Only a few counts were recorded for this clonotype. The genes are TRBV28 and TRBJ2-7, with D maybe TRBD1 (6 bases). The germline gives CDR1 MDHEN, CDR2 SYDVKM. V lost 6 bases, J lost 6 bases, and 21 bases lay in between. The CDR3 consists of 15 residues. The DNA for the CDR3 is TGTGCCAGCAGGTCGGAAGGGGGACCTTTCTTCGAGCAGTACTTC. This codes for CASRSEGGPFFEQYF.

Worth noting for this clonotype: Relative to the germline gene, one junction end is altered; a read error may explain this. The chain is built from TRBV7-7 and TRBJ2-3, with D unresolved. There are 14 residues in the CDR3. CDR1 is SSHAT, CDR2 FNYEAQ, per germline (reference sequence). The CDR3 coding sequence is TGTGCTAGCAGCTTAGGCTTCGGTAAAGATACGCAGTATTTT. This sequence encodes CASSLGFGKDTQYF.

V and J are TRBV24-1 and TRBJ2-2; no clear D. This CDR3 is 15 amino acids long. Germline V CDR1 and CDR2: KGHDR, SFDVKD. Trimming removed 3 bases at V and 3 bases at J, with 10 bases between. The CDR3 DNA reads TGTGCCACCAGTGATCCCGCACGATACACCGGGGAGCTGTTTTTT. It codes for CATSDPARYTGELFF.

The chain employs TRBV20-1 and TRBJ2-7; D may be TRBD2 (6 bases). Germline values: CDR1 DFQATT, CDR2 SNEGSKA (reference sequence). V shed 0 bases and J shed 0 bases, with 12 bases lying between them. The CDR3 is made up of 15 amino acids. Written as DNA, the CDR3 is TGCAGTGCTAGAGATCGGGGGACCAACTCCTACGAGCAGTACTTC. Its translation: CSARDRGTNSYEQYF.

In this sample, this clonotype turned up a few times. CDR3 in DNA: TGTGCCAGCAGCTTACAAGGGCAGGGAGATACGCAGTATTTT. Amino acid sequence: CASSLQGQGDTQYF. The chain is built from TRBV7-9 and TRBJ2-3, with D perhaps TRBD1 (5 bases). Trimming pared 2 bases from V and 5 bases from J, leaving 11 bases between. In germline, CDR1 is SEHNR, CDR2 FQNEAQ (reference sequence). This CDR3 contains 14 residues.

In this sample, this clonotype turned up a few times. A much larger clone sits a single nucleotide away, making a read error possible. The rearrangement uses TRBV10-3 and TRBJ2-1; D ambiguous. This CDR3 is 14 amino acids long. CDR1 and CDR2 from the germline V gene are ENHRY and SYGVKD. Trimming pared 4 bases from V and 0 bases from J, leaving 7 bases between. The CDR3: CAISALSSYNEQFF. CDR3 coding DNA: TGTGCCATCAGTGCCCTGAGCTCCTACAATGAGCAGTTCTTC.

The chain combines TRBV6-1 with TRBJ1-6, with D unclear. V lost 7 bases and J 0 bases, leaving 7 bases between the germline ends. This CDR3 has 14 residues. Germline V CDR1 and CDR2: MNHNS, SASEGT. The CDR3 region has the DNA TGTGCCAGCAAGGAGGACTCCTATAATTCACCCCTCCACTTT. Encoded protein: CASKEDSYNSPLHF.

The CDR3 nucleotides read TGCAGCGTTGTACAGGGGACCGGGGAGCTGTTTTTT. Residues: CSVVQGTGELFF. The V and J genes are TRBV29-1 and TRBJ2-2; 7 bases align to TRBD1. The CDR3 is 12 residues long. J lost 5 bases, V lost 4 bases, and 1 base had no gene match. Germline lookup yields CDR1 SQVTM and CDR2 ANQGSEA.

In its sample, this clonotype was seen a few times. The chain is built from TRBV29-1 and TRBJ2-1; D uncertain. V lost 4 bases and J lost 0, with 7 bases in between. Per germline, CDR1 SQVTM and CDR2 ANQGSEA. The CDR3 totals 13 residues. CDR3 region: CSVVKVSYNEQFF. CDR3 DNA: TGCAGCGTTGTTAAGGTCTCCTACAATGAGCAGTTCTTC.

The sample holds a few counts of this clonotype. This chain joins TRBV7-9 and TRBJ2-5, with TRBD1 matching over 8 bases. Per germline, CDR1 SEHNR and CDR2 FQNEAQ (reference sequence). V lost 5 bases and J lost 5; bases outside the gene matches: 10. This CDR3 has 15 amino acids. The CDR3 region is CASSPEDRVVETQYF. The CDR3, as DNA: TGTGCCAGCAGCCCCGAGGACAGGGTCGTTGAGACCCAGTACTTC.

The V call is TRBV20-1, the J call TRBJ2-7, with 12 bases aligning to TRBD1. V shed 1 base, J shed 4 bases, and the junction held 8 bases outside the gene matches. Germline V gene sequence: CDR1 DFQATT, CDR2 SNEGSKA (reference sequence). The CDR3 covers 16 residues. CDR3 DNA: TGCAGTGCTAGAGGACGCCCGGGACAGGGGGCATACGAGCAGTACTTC. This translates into CSARGRPGQGAYEQYF.

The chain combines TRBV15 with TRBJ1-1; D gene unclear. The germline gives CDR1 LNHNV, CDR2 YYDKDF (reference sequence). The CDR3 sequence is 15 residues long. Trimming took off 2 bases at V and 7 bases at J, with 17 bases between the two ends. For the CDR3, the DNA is TGTGCCACCAGCAGAAAAGGACGGGCCAACGGTGAAGCTTTCTTT. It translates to CATSRKGRANGEAFF. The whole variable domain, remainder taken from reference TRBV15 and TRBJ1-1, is DAMVIQNPRYQVTQFGKPVTLSCSQTLNHNVMYWYQQKSSQAPKLLFHYYDKDFNNEADTPDNFQSRRPNTSFCFLDIRSPGLGDTAMYLCATSRKGRANGEAFFGQGTRLTVV.

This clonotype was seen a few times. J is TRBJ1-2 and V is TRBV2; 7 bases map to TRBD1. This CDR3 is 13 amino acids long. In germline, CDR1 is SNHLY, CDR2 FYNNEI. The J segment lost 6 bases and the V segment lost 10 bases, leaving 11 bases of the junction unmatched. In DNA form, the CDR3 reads TGTGCCATCCCGCCGGTGGACAGGCATGGCTACACCTTC. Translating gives CAIPPVDRHGYTF.

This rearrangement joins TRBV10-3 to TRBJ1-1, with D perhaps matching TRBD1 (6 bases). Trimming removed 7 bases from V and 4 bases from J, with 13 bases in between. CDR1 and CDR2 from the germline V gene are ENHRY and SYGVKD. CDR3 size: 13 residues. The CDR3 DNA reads TGTGCCATCAAGGGGGAGGTAGGCACTGAAGCTTTCTTT. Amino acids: CAIKGEVGTEAFF.